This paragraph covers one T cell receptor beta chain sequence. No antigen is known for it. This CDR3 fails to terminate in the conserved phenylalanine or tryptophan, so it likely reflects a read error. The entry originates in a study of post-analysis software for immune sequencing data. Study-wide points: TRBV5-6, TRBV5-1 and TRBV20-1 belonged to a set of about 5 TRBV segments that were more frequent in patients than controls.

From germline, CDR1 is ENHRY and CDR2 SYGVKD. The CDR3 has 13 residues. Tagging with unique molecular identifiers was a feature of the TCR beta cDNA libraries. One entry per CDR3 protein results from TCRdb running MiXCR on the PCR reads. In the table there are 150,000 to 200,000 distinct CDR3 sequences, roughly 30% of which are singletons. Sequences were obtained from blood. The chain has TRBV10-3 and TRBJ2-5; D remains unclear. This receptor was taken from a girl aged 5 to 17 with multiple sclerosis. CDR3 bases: TGTGCCACCAGTCCCGGGCCAATAGAGACCCAGTACTTA. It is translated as CATSPGPIETQYL.